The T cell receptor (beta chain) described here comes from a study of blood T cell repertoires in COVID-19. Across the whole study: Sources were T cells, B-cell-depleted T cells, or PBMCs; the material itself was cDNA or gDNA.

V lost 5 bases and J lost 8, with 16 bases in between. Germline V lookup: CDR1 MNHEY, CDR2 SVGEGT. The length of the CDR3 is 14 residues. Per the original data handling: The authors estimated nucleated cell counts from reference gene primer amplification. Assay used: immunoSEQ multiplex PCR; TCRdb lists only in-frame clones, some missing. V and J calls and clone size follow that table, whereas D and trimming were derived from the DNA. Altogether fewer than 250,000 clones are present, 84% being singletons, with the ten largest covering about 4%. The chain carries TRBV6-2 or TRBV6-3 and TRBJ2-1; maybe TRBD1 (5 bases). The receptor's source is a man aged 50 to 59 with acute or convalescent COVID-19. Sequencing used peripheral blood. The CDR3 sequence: CASSLPTAGYEQFF. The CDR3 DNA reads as TGTGCCAGCAGTCTCCCGACAGCAGGCTATGAGCAGTTCTTC.